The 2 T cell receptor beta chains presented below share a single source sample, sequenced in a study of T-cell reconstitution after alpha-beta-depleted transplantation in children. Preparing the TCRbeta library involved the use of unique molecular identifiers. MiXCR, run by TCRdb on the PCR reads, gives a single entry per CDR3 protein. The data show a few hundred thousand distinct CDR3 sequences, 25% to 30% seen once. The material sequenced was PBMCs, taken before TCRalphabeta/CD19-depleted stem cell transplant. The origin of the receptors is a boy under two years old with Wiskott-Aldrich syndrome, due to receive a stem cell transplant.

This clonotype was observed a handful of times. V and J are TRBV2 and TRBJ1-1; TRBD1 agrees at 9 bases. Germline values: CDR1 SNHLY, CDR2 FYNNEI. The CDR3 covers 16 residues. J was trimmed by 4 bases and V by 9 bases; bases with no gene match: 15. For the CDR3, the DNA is TGTGCCAGATACAGCCGGGACAGGGAATCTTCCACTGAAGCTTTCTTT. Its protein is CARYSRDRESSTEAFF.

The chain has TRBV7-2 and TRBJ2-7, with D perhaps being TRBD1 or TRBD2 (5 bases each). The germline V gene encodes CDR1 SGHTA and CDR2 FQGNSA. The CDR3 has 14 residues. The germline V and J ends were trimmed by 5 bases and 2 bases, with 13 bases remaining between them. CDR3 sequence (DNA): TGTGCCAGCAGCCCTATGGGGGTTCCCTACGAGCAGTACTTC. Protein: CASSPMGVPYEQYF. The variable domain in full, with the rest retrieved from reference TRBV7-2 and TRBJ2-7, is GAGVSQSPSNKVTEKGKDVELRCDPISGHTALYWYRQSLGQGLEFLIYFQGNSAPDKSGLPSDRFSAERTGGSVSTLTIQRTQQEDSAVYLCASSPMGVPYEQYFGPGTRLTVT.